These 27 T cell receptor beta chains were all obtained from the same sample, sequenced in a study of blood T cell repertoires in COVID-19. TCRdb's copy holds only in-frame clones and misses some; the assay was immunoSEQ multiplex PCR. The data contain hundreds of thousands of clones, around 88% of them singletons. Source material: peripheral blood. These receptors all come from a man aged 40-50 years with acute or convalescent COVID-19.

In this sample, this clone turned up once. V and J are TRBV7-2 and TRBJ1-5; possibly TRBD1 for D (6 bases). V gave up 4 bases and J gave up 7 bases, with 8 bases separating them. The CDR3 covers 12 residues. The germline V gene encodes CDR1 SGHTA and CDR2 FQGNSA. The CDR3 region is CASSYRAQPQHF. The CDR3 DNA reads TGTGCCAGCAGCTACAGGGCCCAGCCCCAGCATTTT.

The chain employs TRBV6-4 and TRBJ1-1; D call uncertain. Germline CDR1 and CDR2: MRHNA and SNTAGT. Deletions cut 0 bases from V and 4 bases from J, with 6 bases between. The CDR3 is 13 amino acids. The CDR3 DNA reads as TGTGCCAGCAGTGACTCGGCAGGCACTGAAGCTTTCTTT. The encoded protein is CASSDSAGTEAFF.

This clone turned up a few times. V gene TRBV4-2 combines with J gene TRBJ2-2; tentative D call: TRBD1 (6 bases). The V gene lost 0 bases and the J gene lost 6 bases, with 8 bases spanning the gap. This CDR3 has 14 residues. Germline V gene data show CDR1 as LGHNA and CDR2 as YNFKEQ. The CDR3 DNA sequence: TGTGCCAGCAGCCAAGACTACAGGGCCGGGGAGCTGTTTTTT. It codes for CASSQDYRAGELFF.

This chain uses TRBV2 with TRBJ1-4; 8 bases fit TRBD1. The V segment lost 6 bases and the J segment 5 bases; nucleotides outside the gene matches: 5. CDR1 and CDR2 from the germline V gene are SNHLY and FYNNEI. CDR3 length: 14 residues. The CDR3 reads CASRSGTGNEKLFF. As DNA, the CDR3 is TGTGCCAGCAGATCCGGGACAGGAAATGAAAAACTGTTTTTT.

The rearrangement uses TRBV27 and TRBJ2-3; the match to TRBD1 covers 7 bases. CDR1 and CDR2 (germline): MNHEY, SMNVEV (reference sequence). Germline trimming cut 3 bases from V and 1 base from J; bases unmatched to any gene: 1. CDR3 length: 14 amino acids. Written as DNA, the CDR3 is TGTGCCAGCAGTTTCGGACAGGGCACAGATACGCAGTATTTT. Translation gives CASSFGQGTDTQYF.

The chain has TRBV27 and TRBJ2-7; TRBD1 matches at 8 bases. The CDR3 totals 14 residues. V lost 5 bases and J lost 3; bases outside the gene matches: 6. Germline CDR1 MNHEY, CDR2 SMNVEV (reference sequence). The CDR3: CASSPDRGGYEQYF. CDR3 in DNA: TGTGCCAGCAGTCCAGACAGGGGCGGCTACGAGCAGTACTTC.

The chain's CDR3 is CASTGMSTEAFF. CDR3 bases: TGTGCCAGTACAGGGATGAGCACTGAAGCTTTCTTT. This sequence joins TRBV28 and TRBJ1-1; tentative D call: TRBD1 (6 bases). CDR3 length equals 12 residues. Trimming shortened V by 9 bases and J by 4 bases, and 12 bases separated the two germline ends. The germline gives CDR1 MDHEN, CDR2 SYDVKM.

This rearrangement joins TRBV30 to TRBJ1-6; maybe TRBD1 (6 bases). The CDR3 runs 16 residues. Germline CDR1 GTSNPN, CDR2 SVGIG (reference sequence). Trimming took 5 bases from V and 2 from J, leaving 16 bases between them. The chain's CDR3 is CAWGGARGPYNSPLHF. Here the CDR3 DNA reads TGTGCCTGGGGGGGAGCCAGGGGACCCTATAATTCACCCCTCCACTTT.

Notes on this clone: The conserved phenylalanine or tryptophan normally closing the CDR3 is absent here, so this likely arose from a read error. The limits of the CDR3 on the DNA are not certain, so only TCRdb's listed CDR3 is given. The chain carries TRBV4-1 and TRBJ2-3; the DNA was not used to check the table's D call, TRBD1. The CDR3 length is 10 residues, termini included. Germline lookup yields CDR1 MGHRA and CDR2 YSYEKL. The chain's CDR3 is CASSQEVDRQ.

The chain combines TRBV28 with TRBJ1-2; TRBD1 matches 12 bases. Germline V gene data show CDR1 as MDHEN and CDR2 as SYDVKM. The trim removed 6 bases at V and 8 bases at J, leaving 10 bases unmatched. The CDR3 runs to 15 residues. The CDR3 DNA sequence: TGTGCCAGCAGCTCTGGGACAGGGGGCAGGTGGGGCTACACCTTC. It translates to CASSSGTGGRWGYTF.

V and J are TRBV7-8 and TRBJ2-2; 7 nucleotides agree with TRBD1. With V trimmed by 7 bases and J by 5 bases, 7 bases remained unmatched. The CDR3 has 14 amino acids. From germline, CDR1 is SGHVS and CDR2 FQNEAQ. DNA of the CDR3: TGTGCCAGCATGAAGGGGGCTAGTACCGGGGAGCTGTTTTTT. Amino acid sequence: CASMKGASTGELFF.

The genes are TRBV11-2 and TRBJ1-2, with TRBD1 matching 7 bases. V dropped 5 bases and J dropped 8; count of bases not matched to a gene: 14. Per germline, CDR1 SGHAT and CDR2 FQNNGV. This CDR3 contains 15 residues. CDR3 coding DNA: TGTGCCAGCAGCCCGACAGGGCAACTATGGGAGGGCTACACCTTC. Encoded protein: CASSPTGQLWEGYTF.

The chain employs TRBV12-5 and TRBJ1-1, with 8 positions matching TRBD1. The V gene end was trimmed by 0 bases and the J gene end by 5 bases; junction bases not matched to a gene: 8. The CDR3 runs 16 residues. Germline CDR1 is LGHNT and CDR2 is FRNRAP. In DNA form, the CDR3 reads TGTGCTAGTGGTTTGGTCCCACAGGGGGGAGGTACTGAAGCTTTCTTT. It yields the protein CASGLVPQGGGTEAFF.

The chain is built from TRBV10-3 and TRBJ2-7, with D perhaps TRBD1 (5 bases). Germline assignment: CDR1 ENHRY and CDR2 SYGVKD. The CDR3 spans 13 residues. V was shortened by 5 bases and J by 1 base, with 9 bases between the two germline ends. The DNA for the CDR3 is TGTGCCATCAGTCAACAGGAATCCTACGAGCAGTACTTC. Its protein product is CAISQQESYEQYF.

The chain carries TRBV5-1 and TRBJ2-7, with D possibly matching TRBD2 (6 bases). V lost 3 bases, J lost 4 bases, and 17 bases lay in between. The CDR3 is 15 amino acids. Per germline, CDR1 SGHRS and CDR2 YFSETQ. The CDR3 nucleotides are TGCGCCAGCAGCTGGGGACTCCCGGGGGTATACGAGCAGTACTTC. This sequence encodes CASSWGLPGVYEQYF.

V is TRBV5-4 and J is TRBJ1-3; D ambiguous. V lost 1 base to trimming and J lost 6 bases, with 8 bases between them. This CDR3 is 13 amino acids long. CDR1 SGHNT and CDR2 YYREEE come from the germline V gene (reference sequence). The CDR3 is CASSLHGTNTIYF. As DNA, the CDR3 is TGTGCCAGCAGCTTGCACGGTACAAACACCATATATTTT.

This chain connects TRBV9 to TRBJ2-1; a possible D gene is TRBD2 (5 bases). The CDR3 covers 16 residues. Trimming took 0 bases from V and 0 from J, leaving 10 bases between them. In germline, CDR1 is SGDLS, CDR2 YYNGEE. The CDR3, as DNA: TGTGCCAGCAGCGTAGTAGCGACCAGCTCCTACAATGAGCAGTTCTTC. Protein sequence: CASSVVATSSYNEQFF. Full variable domain (rest looked up from reference TRBV9 and TRBJ2-1): DSGVTQTPKHLITATGQRVTLRCSPRSGDLSVYWYQQSLDQGLQFLIQYYNGEERAKGNILERFSAQQFPDLHSELNLSSLELGDSALYFCASSVVATSSYNEQFFGPGTRLTVL.

This clone showed up just a few times. The J gene is TRBJ2-7, the V gene TRBV11-2, with 8 bases aligning to TRBD1. The CDR3 runs 16 residues. V lost 0 bases, J lost 3 bases, and 7 bases stayed unmatched. CDR1 is SGHAT, CDR2 FQNNGV, per germline. The CDR3, as DNA: TGTGCCAGCAGCTTAGACTCTGGGACAGGCCTCTACGAGCAGTACTTC. Its protein product is CASSLDSGTGLYEQYF. The full variable domain, in which reference TRBV11-2 and TRBJ2-7 provide the parts outside the CDR3, is EAGVAQSPRYKIIEKRQSVAFWCNPISGHATLYWYQQILGQGPKLLIQFQNNGVVDDSQLPKDRFSAERLKGVDSTLKIQPAKLEDSAVYLCASSLDSGTGLYEQYFGPGTRLTVT.

Note on this clone: The same CDR3 also results from other DNA sequences found in this sample. The chain links TRBV3-1 (or the pseudogene TRBV3-2) to TRBJ1-2; D call uncertain. CDR3 length: 14 residues. Germline V gene sequence: CDR1 LGHDT, CDR2 YNNKEL (reference sequence). V was shortened by 4 bases and J by 0 bases, with 9 bases between the two germline ends. The DNA for the CDR3 is TGTGCCAGCAGCCCCCGCGGGACTAACTATGGCTACACCTTC. Protein sequence: CASSPRGTNYGYTF.

J is TRBJ2-7 and V is TRBV2; maybe TRBD1 (7 bases). There are 15 residues in the CDR3. V lost 2 bases to trimming and J lost 1 base, with 12 bases between them. Germline-derived CDR1 and CDR2 are SNHLY and FYNNEI. In DNA, the CDR3 is TGTGCCAGCAGTGAATTTCAGGGGGGATCCTACGAGCAGTACTTC. It encodes CASSEFQGGSYEQYF.

The rearrangement joins TRBV6-5 to TRBJ1-1, with D hard to call. V was clipped by 0 bases and J by 2 bases, with 7 bases between them. Germline lookup yields CDR1 MNHEY and CDR2 SVGAGI. The CDR3 loop spans 14 amino acids. Here the CDR3 DNA reads TGTGCCAGCAGTTACTCGGCAGGAAACACTGAAGCTTTCTTT. Its protein product is CASSYSAGNTEAFF.

V and J are TRBV11-2 and TRBJ2-7, with TRBD1 as a possible D gene (6 bases). Trimming took 5 bases from V and 4 from J, leaving 9 bases between them. The CDR3 totals 12 residues. Germline V gives CDR1 SGHAT, CDR2 FQNNGV. CDR3 residues: CASSPDSYEQYF. The CDR3 nucleotides are TGTGCCAGCAGCCCGGACAGTTACGAGCAGTACTTC.

The rearrangement links TRBV5-4 to TRBJ2-7, with D tentatively TRBD1 (6 bases). Trimming left V 6 bases short and J 1 base short, with 11 bases between. Germline CDR1 SGHNT, CDR2 YYREEE (reference sequence). This CDR3 spans 13 amino acids. CDR3 sequence reads: CASKQGPSYEQYF. The CDR3 region has the DNA TGTGCCAGCAAACAGGGACCTTCCTACGAGCAGTACTTC. The whole variable domain, filled in from reference TRBV5-4 and TRBJ2-7, reads ETGVTQSPTHLIKTRGQQVTLRCSSQSGHNTVSWYQQALGQGPQFIFQYYREEENGRGNFPPRFSGLQFPNYSSELNVNALELDDSALYLCASKQGPSYEQYFGPGTRLTVT.

The J gene is TRBJ2-7, the V gene TRBV6-5; tentatively, D is TRBD1 (5 bases). Trimming removed 6 bases at V and 3 bases at J, with 9 bases between. CDR3 length: 12 amino acids. CDR1 and CDR2 (germline): MNHEY, SVGAGI. The CDR3 DNA follows: TGTGCCAGCAGGGGGCGCATCTACGAGCAGTACTTC. It is translated as CASRGRIYEQYF.

The J gene is TRBJ2-1, the V gene TRBV18, with 7 bases aligning to TRBD2. The junction had 5 bases not matched to a gene; V was cut back by 4 bases and J by 8 bases. The CDR3 consists of 13 residues. Germline CDR1 and CDR2: KGHSH and LQKENI. In DNA form, the CDR3 reads TGTGCCAGCTCACGGGAGGGCGGGGATGAGCAGTTCTTC. As protein: CASSREGGDEQFF.

The chain joins TRBV15 to TRBJ1-5; no clear D. CDR1 LNHNV and CDR2 YYDKDF come from the germline V gene (reference sequence). Trimming stripped 0 bases from V and 4 bases from J, with 10 bases between. The CDR3 spans 15 residues. CDR3 coding DNA: TGTGCCACCAGCAGAGATCGGGGTTATAATCAGCCCCAGCATTTT. Its protein is CATSRDRGYNQPQHF.

V and J are TRBV6-4 and TRBJ1-3, with 7 bases matching TRBD1. Losses at the gene ends were 7 bases for V and 8 bases for J; bases not matched to a gene: 11. The germline V gene encodes CDR1 MRHNA and CDR2 SNTAGT. The CDR3 loop spans 14 amino acids. The CDR3 spells CASTWDSRRDTIYF. The DNA of the CDR3 is TGTGCCAGCACCTGGGACAGCCGCCGGGACACCATATATTTT.